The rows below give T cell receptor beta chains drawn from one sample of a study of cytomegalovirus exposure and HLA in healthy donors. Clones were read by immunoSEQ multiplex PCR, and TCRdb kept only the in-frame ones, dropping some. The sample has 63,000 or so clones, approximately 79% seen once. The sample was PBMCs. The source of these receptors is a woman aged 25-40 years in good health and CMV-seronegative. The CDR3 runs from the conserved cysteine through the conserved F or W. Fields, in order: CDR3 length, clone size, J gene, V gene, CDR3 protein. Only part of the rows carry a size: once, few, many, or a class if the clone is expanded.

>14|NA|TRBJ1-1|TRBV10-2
CASSGGAIYTEAFF
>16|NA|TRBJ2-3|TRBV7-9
CSSSDSSAGGVDTQYF
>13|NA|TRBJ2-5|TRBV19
CASSLQGQETQYF
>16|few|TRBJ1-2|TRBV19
CASSAKTGAVKNGYTF
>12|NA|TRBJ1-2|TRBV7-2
CASSQTEYGYTF
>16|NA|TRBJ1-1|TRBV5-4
CASSLDRVRANTEAFF
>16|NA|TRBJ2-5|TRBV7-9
CASSPRPGQATETQYF
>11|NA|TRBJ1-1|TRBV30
CAWSGRHEAFF
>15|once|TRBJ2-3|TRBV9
CASSGRQGFTDTQYF
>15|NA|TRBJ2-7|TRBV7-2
CASSLSRGPSYEQYF
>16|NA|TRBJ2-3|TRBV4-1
CASSRGTGGSTDTQYF
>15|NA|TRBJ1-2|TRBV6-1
CASSEGVGQGDGYTF
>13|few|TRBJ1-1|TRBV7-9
CASSWDRNTEAFF
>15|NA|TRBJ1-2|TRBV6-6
CASSDPSRGGEGYTF
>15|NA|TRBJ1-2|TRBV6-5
CASSYSGGSNYGYTF
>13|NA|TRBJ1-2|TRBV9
CASSVDGNYGYTF
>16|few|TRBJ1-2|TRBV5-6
CASSPGQLLLNYGYTF
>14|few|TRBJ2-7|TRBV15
CATRTGPDPYEQYF
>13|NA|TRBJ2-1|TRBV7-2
CASSTGGEREQFF
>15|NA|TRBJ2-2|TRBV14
CASSYRDPNTGELFF
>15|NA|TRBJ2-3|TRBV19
CASSIQGRSIDTQYF
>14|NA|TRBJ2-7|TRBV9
CASSPLTGSYEQYF
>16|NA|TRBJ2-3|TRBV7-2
CASSPRTSTSTDTQYF
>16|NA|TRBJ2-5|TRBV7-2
CASSLGLAGGQETQYF
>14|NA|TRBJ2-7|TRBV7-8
CASSLSGQGYEQYF
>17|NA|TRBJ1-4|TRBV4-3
CASSQAPGFATNEKLFF
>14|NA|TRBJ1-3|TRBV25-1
CASRPLDRDNTIYF
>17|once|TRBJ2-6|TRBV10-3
CAMAPGLAGSGANVLTF
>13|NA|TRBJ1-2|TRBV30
CAERTGGADGYTF
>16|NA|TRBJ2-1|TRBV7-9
CASSPQDGLAGSEQFF
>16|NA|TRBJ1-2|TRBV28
CASSSGHLPLNYGYTF
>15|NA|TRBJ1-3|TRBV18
CASSPPGTAGNTIYF
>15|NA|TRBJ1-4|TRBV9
CASSPRRDSNEKLFF
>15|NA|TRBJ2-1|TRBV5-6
CASSYGTSGANKQFF
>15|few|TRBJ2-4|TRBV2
CASSAGTSGRGGGYF
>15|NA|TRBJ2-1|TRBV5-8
CASSLLAGGRDEQFF
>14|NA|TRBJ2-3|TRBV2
CASSLDYVVDTQYF
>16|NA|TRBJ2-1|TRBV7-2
CASSSPGQRGFNEQFF
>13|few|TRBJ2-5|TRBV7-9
CASSRQAEETQYF
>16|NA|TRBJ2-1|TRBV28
CASSGDRGQVLYEQFF
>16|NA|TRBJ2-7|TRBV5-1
CASSPSSGQQFAEQYF
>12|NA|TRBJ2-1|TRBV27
CASSARYNEQFF
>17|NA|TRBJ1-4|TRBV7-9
CASSPSIGPPTNEKLFF
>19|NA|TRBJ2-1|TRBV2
CASSGSFGGIGAGGNEQFF
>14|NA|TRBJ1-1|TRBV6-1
CASRTQGLNTEAFF
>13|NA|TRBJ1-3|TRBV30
CALRGPAGNTIYF
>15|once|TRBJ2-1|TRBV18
CASSPPGQGIDEQFF
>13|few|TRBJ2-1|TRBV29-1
CSVGTLSYNEQFF
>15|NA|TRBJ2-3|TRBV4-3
CASSQGREGVDTQYF
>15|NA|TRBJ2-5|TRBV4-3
CASSQGTARVETQYF
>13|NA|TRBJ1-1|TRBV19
CASSRREGTEAFF
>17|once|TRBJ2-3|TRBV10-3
CAISESLAGDFTDTQYF
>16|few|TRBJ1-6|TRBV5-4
CASSLVLRGAKSPLHF
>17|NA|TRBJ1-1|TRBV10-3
CAISESRGDPSYTEAFF
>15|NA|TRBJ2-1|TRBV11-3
CASSLAGTGYNEQFF
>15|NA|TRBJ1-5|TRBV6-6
CASSSGQYSNQPQHF